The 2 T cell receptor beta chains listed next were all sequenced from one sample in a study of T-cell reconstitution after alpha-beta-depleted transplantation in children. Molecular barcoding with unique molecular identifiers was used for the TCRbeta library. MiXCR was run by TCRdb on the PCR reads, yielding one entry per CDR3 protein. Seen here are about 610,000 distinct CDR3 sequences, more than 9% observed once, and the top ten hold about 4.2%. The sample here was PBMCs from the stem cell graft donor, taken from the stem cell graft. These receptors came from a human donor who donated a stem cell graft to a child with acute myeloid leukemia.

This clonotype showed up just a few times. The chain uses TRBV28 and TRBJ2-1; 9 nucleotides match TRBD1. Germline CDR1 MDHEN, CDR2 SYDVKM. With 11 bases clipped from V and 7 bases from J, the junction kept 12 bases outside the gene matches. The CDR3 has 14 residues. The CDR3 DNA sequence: TGTGCCTCCGACCGGGACAGGGAGGAGAATGAGCAGTTCTTC. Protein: CASDRDREENEQFF.

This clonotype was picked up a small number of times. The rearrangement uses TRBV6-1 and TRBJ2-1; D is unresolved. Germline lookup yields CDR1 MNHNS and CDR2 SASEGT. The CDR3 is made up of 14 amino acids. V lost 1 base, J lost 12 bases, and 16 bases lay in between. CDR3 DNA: TGTGCCAGCAGTGAAGAAAGACGGCGCTCCGGGCAGTTCTTC. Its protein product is CASSEERRRSGQFF.